The sequence of this TCR beta chain was determined in a study of post-analysis software for immune sequencing data. Study background: The study covered relapsing-remitting, secondary progressive and progressive-relapsing courses of multiple sclerosis. Findings and limits, study-wide: TRBV segments more frequent in patients than in controls numbered a few and included TRBV5-6, TRBV5-1 and TRBV20-1. Samples from one preparation batch, clustered by F measure, grouped strongly together. Controls had significantly higher normalized Chao1 diversity than multiple sclerosis patients.

As regards this clonotype: Its target is not known.

After removal of 8 bases from V and 8 bases from J, the junction contained 13 bases not matched to a gene. This CDR3 region has 13 residues. Germline assignment: CDR1 DFQATT and CDR2 SNEGSKA (reference sequence). Unique molecular identifiers were built into the TCR beta cDNA libraries. With roughly 1 to 11 million T cells as the source, 540,000 or so cDNA molecules resulted. TCRdb independently ran MiXCR on the PCR reads; one entry per CDR3 protein. The sample lists some 690,000 distinct CDR3 sequences; roughly three fifths were seen once. This clonotype originated in a girl aged 2-10 years with multiple sclerosis. Sequencing input: blood. The chain joins TRBV20-1 to TRBJ1-2, with 8 bases matching TRBD1. The CDR3: CSSPGQGAKGYTF. Here the CDR3 DNA reads TGCAGTTCCCCGGGGCAGGGGGCTAAGGGCTACACCTTC.